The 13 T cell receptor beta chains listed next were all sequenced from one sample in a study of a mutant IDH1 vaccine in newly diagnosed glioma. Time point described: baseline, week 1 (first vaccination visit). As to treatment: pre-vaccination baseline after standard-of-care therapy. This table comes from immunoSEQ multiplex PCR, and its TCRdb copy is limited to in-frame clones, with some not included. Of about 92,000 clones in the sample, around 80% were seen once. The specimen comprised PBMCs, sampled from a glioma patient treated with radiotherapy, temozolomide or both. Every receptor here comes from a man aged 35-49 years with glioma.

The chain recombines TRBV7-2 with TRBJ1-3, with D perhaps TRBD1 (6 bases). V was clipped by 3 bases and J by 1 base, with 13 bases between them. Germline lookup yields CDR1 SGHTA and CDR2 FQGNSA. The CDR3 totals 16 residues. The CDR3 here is CASSFVRGNSGNTIYF. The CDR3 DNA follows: TGTGCCAGCAGCTTTGTTAGGGGGAATTCTGGAAACACCATATATTTT.

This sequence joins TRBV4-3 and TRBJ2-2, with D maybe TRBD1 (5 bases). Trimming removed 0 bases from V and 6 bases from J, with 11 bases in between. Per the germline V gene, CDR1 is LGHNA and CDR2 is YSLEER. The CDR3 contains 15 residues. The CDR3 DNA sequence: TGCGCCAGCAGCCAAGAAAGGGGCGCGCCCGGGGAGCTGTTTTTT. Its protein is CASSQERGAPGELFF.

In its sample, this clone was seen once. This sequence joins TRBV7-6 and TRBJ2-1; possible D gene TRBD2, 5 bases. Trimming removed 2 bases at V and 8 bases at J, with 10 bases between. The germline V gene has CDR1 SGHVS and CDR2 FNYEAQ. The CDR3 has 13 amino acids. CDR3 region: CASSLTGRDEQFF. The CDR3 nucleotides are TGTGCCAGCAGCTTAACGGGAAGGGATGAGCAGTTCTTC.

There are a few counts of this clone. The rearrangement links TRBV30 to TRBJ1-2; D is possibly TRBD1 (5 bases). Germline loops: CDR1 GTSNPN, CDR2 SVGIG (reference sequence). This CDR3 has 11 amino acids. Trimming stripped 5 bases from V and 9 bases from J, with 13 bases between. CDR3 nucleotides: TGTGCCTGGCGTAAAGGGGTGAGCTACACCTTC. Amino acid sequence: CAWRKGVSYTF.

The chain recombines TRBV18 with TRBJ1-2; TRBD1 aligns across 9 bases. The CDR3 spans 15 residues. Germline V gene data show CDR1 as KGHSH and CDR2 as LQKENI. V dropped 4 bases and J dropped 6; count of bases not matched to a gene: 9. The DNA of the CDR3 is TGTGCCAGCTCACGGACAGGGGTCATGGTCGATGGCTACACCTTC. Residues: CASSRTGVMVDGYTF.

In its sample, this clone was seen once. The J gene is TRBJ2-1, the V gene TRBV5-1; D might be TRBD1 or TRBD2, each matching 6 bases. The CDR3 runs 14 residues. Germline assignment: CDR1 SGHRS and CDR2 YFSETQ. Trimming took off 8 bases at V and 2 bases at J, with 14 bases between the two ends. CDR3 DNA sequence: TGCGCCAGTAATACGGGGGCCCCCTACAATGAGCAGTTCTTC. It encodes CASNTGAPYNEQFF.

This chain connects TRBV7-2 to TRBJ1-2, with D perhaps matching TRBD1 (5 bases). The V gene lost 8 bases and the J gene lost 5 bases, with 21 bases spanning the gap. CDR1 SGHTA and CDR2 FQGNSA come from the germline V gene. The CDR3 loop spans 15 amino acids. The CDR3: CASGSWGRTPYGYTF. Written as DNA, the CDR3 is TGTGCCAGCGGCTCTTGGGGGAGGACCCCGTATGGCTACACCTTC.

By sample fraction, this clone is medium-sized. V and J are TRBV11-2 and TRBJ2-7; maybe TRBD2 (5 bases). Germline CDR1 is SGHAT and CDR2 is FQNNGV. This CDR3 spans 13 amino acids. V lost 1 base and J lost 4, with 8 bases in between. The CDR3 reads CASSLGEGYEQYF. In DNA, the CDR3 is TGTGCCAGCAGCTTAGGAGAGGGATACGAGCAGTACTTC.

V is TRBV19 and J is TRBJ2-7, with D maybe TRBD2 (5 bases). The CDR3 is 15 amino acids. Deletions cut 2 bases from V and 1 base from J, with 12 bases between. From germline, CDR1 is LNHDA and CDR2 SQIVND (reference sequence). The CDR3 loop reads CASSIRGPGSYEQYF. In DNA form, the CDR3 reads TGTGCCAGTAGTATAAGAGGGCCCGGATCCTACGAGCAGTACTTC.

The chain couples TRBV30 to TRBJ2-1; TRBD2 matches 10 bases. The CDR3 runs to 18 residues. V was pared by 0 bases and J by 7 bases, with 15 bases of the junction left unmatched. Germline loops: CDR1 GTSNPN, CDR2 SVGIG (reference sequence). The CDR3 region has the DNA TGTGCCTGGAGTGTACAGGAGCGCGTAGCGGGAGGCTGGAATGAGCAGTTCTTC. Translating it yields CAWSVQERVAGGWNEQFF.

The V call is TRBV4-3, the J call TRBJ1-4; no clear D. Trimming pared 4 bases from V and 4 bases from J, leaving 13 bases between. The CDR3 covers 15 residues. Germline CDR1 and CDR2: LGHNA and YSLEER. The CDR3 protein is CASSPMRASNEKLFF. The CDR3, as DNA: TGCGCCAGCAGCCCCATGCGGGCTAGTAATGAAAAACTGTTTTTT.

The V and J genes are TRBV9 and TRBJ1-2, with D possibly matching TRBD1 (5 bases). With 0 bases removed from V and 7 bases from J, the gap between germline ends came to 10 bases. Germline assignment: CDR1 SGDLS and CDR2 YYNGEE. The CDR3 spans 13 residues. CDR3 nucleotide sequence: TGTGCCAGCAGCGTAGCTGGGGGAGGTGGCTACACCTTC. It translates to CASSVAGGGGYTF.

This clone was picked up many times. The CDR3 region is CASSLDSTEAFF. The CDR3 DNA reads TGCGCCAGCAGCTTGGACAGCACTGAAGCTTTCTTT. The chain carries TRBV5-1 and TRBJ1-1; D is uncertain. This CDR3 region has 12 residues. V was pared by 0 bases and J by 4 bases, with 4 bases between. Germline V gives CDR1 SGHRS, CDR2 YFSETQ.